What follows are 9 T cell receptor beta chains derived from one specimen sequenced in a study of shared clonotypes between healthy human individuals. The data were produced by immunoSEQ multiplex PCR, yet TCRdb's version contains in-frame clones alone and is incomplete. The data contain under 2,500,000 clones, 95% of them singletons. The specimen sequenced was naive CD4+ T cells sorted from blood. Subset indicated: CD45RA+ positively selected. These receptors were taken from a man between 18 and 35 years old in good health.

The chain is built from TRBV15 and TRBJ2-2; 8 bases match TRBD2. This CDR3 spans 14 amino acids. Germline V gives CDR1 LNHNV, CDR2 YYDKDF (reference sequence). J was trimmed by 8 bases and V by 4 bases; bases with no gene match: 6. CDR3 amino acids: CATSTRTSSGELFF. The DNA of the CDR3 is TGTGCCACCAGCACCCGGACTAGCTCTGGGGAGCTGTTTTTT.

This clone appeared once. The chain joins TRBV4-3 to TRBJ2-2, with D possibly being TRBD2 (5 bases). CDR3 length equals 16 residues. Germline CDR1 is LGHNA and CDR2 is YSLEER. Trimming shortened V by 2 bases and J by 1 base, and 11 bases separated the two germline ends. As DNA, the CDR3 is TGCGCCAGCAGCCAATTATTCGGACTGAACACCGGGGAGCTGTTTTTT. Translating gives CASSQLFGLNTGELFF.

V usage is TRBV6-6 and J usage is TRBJ2-1, with D hard to call. The CDR3 has 12 amino acids. Germline V gene data show CDR1 as MNHNY and CDR2 as SVGAGI (reference sequence). V lost 4 bases and J 4 bases, leaving 5 bases between the germline ends. The CDR3 here is CASSSGYNEQFF. The CDR3, as DNA: TGTGCCAGCAGTTCCGGGTACAATGAGCAGTTCTTC.

The rearrangement uses TRBV2 and TRBJ1-5; possibly TRBD1 for D (5 bases). Trimming removed 6 bases from V and 2 bases from J, with 17 bases in between. CDR3 length: 16 amino acids. Germline-derived CDR1 and CDR2 are SNHLY and FYNNEI. The CDR3 coding sequence is TGTGCCAGCAGCCTAAGCGGGGGTATAGGCAATCAGCCCCAGCATTTT. This translates into CASSLSGGIGNQPQHF.

J is TRBJ2-3 and V is TRBV7-2; 10 bases are a match to TRBD2. This CDR3 has 15 amino acids. Germline CDR1 and CDR2: SGHTA and FQGNSA. V was clipped by 5 bases and J by 3 bases; unmatched bases: 5. The CDR3 region is CASSASGSVTDTQYF. CDR3 DNA: TGTGCCAGCAGCGCTAGCGGGAGCGTTACAGATACGCAGTATTTT.

The V gene is TRBV15, the J gene TRBJ2-5, with 9 bases matching TRBD1. The germline V gene encodes CDR1 LNHNV and CDR2 YYDKDF (reference sequence). V trimming: 5 bases; J trimming: 4 bases; junction bases outside the gene matches: 2. This CDR3 spans 13 amino acids. This chain's CDR3 is CATSRQGVETQYF. CDR3 sequence (DNA): TGTGCCACCAGCCGACAGGGGGTAGAGACCCAGTACTTC.

Notes on this clone: The sample contains more than one DNA sequence encoding this CDR3. V is TRBV7-2 and J is TRBJ2-7, with D unclear. Germline lookup yields CDR1 SGHTA and CDR2 FQGNSA. This CDR3 has 12 amino acids. V was pared by 1 base and J by 6 bases, with 7 bases between. CDR3 sequence reads: CASSLGGGEQYF. Here the CDR3 DNA reads TGTGCCAGCAGCTTAGGAGGTGGCGAGCAGTACTTC.

V is TRBV10-2 and J is TRBJ1-2; weak D call: TRBD1 (6 bases). V lost 3 bases and J 6 bases, leaving 14 bases between the germline ends. This CDR3 is 14 amino acids long. Looked up from germline, CDR1 is WSHSY and CDR2 is SAAADI. The CDR3 loop is CASSERGIGDGYTF. CDR3 in DNA: TGCGCCAGCAGTGAAAGGGGGATAGGGGATGGCTACACCTTC.

The CDR3 DNA sequence: TGCGCCAGCAGCCACACGACAGGGTTAAACACCGGGGAGCTGTTTTTT. Its protein product is CASSHTTGLNTGELFF. V usage is TRBV4-3 and J usage is TRBJ2-2; 7 bases fit TRBD1. V gave up 3 bases and J gave up 2 bases; unmatched junction bases: 6. The CDR3 length is 16 residues. Germline CDR1 and CDR2: LGHNA and YSLEER.